The 12 T cell receptor beta chains in this list originate from one sample, sequenced in a study of blood T cells in healthy people across ages (dated by TCRdb to the mid-2010s). Receptor libraries were prepared by 5' RACE. Instrument on record: Illumina HiSeq 2500. A second roughly 6 to 12 cycle PCR used a sample-barcoded 5' primer and a J-beta primer mix. The public reads were reanalyzed by TCRdb: fastp trimming at Q25, MiXCR alignment, in-frame beta chains only. CDR3 protein duplicates are merged, each entry listing the most common genes and DNA. Present in this sample are 550,000 to 700,000 distinct CDR3 sequences, about 25% of which were seen just once. Around a sixth of the sample goes to the ten largest clones. Sequencing was done on a sample of blood. Receptor source: a woman aged 70-85 years in good health.

Details on this clonotype: The germline gene is not matched at one end of the junction; a read error may be the cause. V is TRBV25-1 and J is TRBJ1-2, with D possibly matching TRBD1 (5 bases). This CDR3 comprises 16 residues. Germline CDR1 reads MGHDK; CDR2 reads SYGVNS. The CDR3 is CASGEFNSRDVYGYTF. CDR3 nucleotides: TGTGCCAGCGGTGAATTTAACAGCAGGGACGTCTATGGCTACACCTTC.

As concerns this clonotype: At one end the junction does not follow the germline gene, possibly because of a read error. The chain combines TRBV18 with TRBJ2-1; D might be TRBD1 (7 bases). The CDR3 has 15 residues. CDR1 and CDR2 (germline): KGHSH, LQKENI. This CDR3 reads CASSAGQSSYHEQFF. As DNA, the CDR3 is TGTGCCAGCTCGGCGGGACAGAGCTCCTACCATGAGCAGTTCTTC.

This rearrangement joins TRBV20-1 to TRBJ1-1; tentative D call: TRBD1 (5 bases). Germline V CDR1 and CDR2: DFQATT, SNEGSKA (reference sequence). With 6 bases removed from V and 3 bases from J, the gap between germline ends came to 14 bases. The CDR3 length is 13 residues. The CDR3: CSAGGDLYTEAFF. The CDR3 DNA reads as TGCAGTGCCGGGGGGGATCTCTACACTGAAGCTTTCTTT.

This rearrangement joins TRBV5-1 to TRBJ1-1; no firm D call. CDR1 and CDR2 from the germline V gene are SGHRS and YFSETQ. The V end was cut by 4 bases, the J end by 0 bases, with 10 bases between. The CDR3 has 14 amino acids. CDR3 sequence (DNA): TGCGCCAGCAGCACCTCCTCAGTGAACACTGAAGCTTTCTTT. Protein sequence: CASSTSSVNTEAFF.

J is TRBJ1-6 and V is TRBV12-3 or TRBV12-4; D may be TRBD1 (5 bases). CDR3 length equals 14 residues. V lost 6 bases to trimming and J lost 11 bases, with 17 bases between them. CDR3 sequence reads: CASRPQMGEAPLHF. The CDR3 DNA reads TGTGCCAGCAGGCCCCAGATGGGGGAGGCACCCCTCCACTTT.

This sequence joins TRBV27 and TRBJ2-7, with D tentatively TRBD1 (5 bases). V shed 6 bases and J shed 3 bases, with 18 bases lying between them. This CDR3 spans 15 amino acids. Germline V gene lookup returns CDR1 MNHEY and CDR2 SMNVEV (reference sequence). The DNA of the CDR3 is TGTGCCAGCAGCGACGCAGGGCAGAGACTCTACGAGCAGTACTTC. As protein: CASSDAGQRLYEQYF.

This chain links TRBV4-1 with TRBJ2-3; D not resolved. CDR3 length equals 12 residues. V dropped 0 bases and J dropped 7 bases, with 5 bases sitting between them. The germline V gene encodes CDR1 MGHRA and CDR2 YSYEKL. The CDR3 sequence: CASSQDLNTQYF. The CDR3 DNA reads as TGCGCCAGCAGCCAAGATCTAAATACGCAGTATTTT.

V and J are TRBV5-1 and TRBJ2-7; either TRBD1 or TRBD2 may fit D (5 bases each). Germline V gives CDR1 SGHRS, CDR2 YFSETQ. The CDR3 contains 15 residues. Deletions cut 5 bases from V and 5 bases from J, with 20 bases between. CDR3 DNA: TGCGCCAGCAGTTCTTACAGGTCGGAGAGGGACGAGCAGTACTTC. Residues: CASSSYRSERDEQYF.

This clonotype was counted a few times. This chain connects TRBV7-2 to TRBJ2-5; D not resolved. This CDR3 spans 15 amino acids. V lost 0 bases to trimming and J lost 5 bases, with 13 bases between them. CDR1 SGHTA and CDR2 FQGNSA come from the germline V gene. CDR3 bases: TGTGCCAGCAGCTTAGCACCTGACGATTCGGAGACCCAGTACTTC. Translated: CASSLAPDDSETQYF. Drawing the rest from reference TRBV7-2 and TRBJ2-5, the complete variable domain is GAGVSQSPSNKVTEKGKDVELRCDPISGHTALYWYRQSLGQGLEFLIYFQGNSAPDKSGLPSDRFSAERTGGSVSTLTIQRTQQEDSAVYLCASSLAPDDSETQYFGPGTRLLVL.

V and J are TRBV7-2 and TRBJ2-5; no firm D call. With the DNA end fitting TRBJ2-7 better, the J assignment may be wrong. CDR3 size: 15 residues. In germline, CDR1 is SGHTA, CDR2 FQGNSA. The CDR3 region has the DNA TGTGCCAGCAGCTTAGGGCTAGGATTCTCCTACGAGCAGTACTTC. This gives the protein CASSLGLGFSYEQYF.

This clonotype was observed a few times. This chain joins TRBV5-1 and TRBJ1-1; no firm D call. This CDR3 spans 13 amino acids. Trimming shortened V by 0 bases and J by 8 bases, and 11 bases separated the two germline ends. Germline V gene data show CDR1 as SGHRS and CDR2 as YFSETQ. DNA for the CDR3: TGCGCCAGCAGCTTGGAAGGCCCCCCCGAAGCTTTCTTT. It yields the protein CASSLEGPPEAFF. The full variable domain, rest sourced from reference TRBV5-1 and TRBJ1-1, is KAGVTQTPRYLIKTRGQQVTLSCSPISGHRSVSWYQQTPGQGLQFLFEYFSETQRNKGNFPGRFSGRQFSNSRSEMNVSTLELGDSALYLCASSLEGPPEAFFGQGTRLTVV.

The chain has TRBV7-9 and TRBJ1-2, with D possibly TRBD1 on 5 matching bases. V was shortened by 3 bases and J by 7 bases, with 15 bases between the two germline ends. Looked up from germline, CDR1 is SEHNR and CDR2 is FQNEAQ (reference sequence). This CDR3 contains 14 residues. CDR3 nucleotide sequence: TGTGCCAGCAGCTTGTCAGTAGTCGGGGGTGGCTACACCTTC. It translates to CASSLSVVGGGYTF.